This T cell receptor (beta chain) is drawn from a study of T cell repertoires in cytomegalovirus infection. Study results and limitations: It was HLA-C-restricted CMV-specific TCR beta clonotypes that dominated the response ex vivo.

TCRdb reprocessed the reads with MiXCR, giving one entry per CDR3 protein. The sample lists about 740,000 distinct CDR3 sequences, roughly 33% occurring once. Comments on this clonotype: Antigen specificity is unknown.

Germline CDR1 reads SGHTA; CDR2 reads FQGNSA. CDR3 size: 15 residues. The germline V and J ends were trimmed by 10 bases and 4 bases, with 21 bases remaining between them. The chain carries TRBV7-2 and TRBJ2-3; a possible D gene is TRBD2 (6 bases). This sample comprised cultured PBMCs, obtained from culture after CMV antigen stimulation. This clonotype was obtained from a human donor in good health (CMV status not recorded). Some clones in this sample may be carry-over from other donors' samples. The CDR3 bases are TGTGCCACATCCCGGGACTCGGAGGGGTCAGATACGCAGTATTTT. This translates into CATSRDSEGSDTQYF.